Described below is a single T cell receptor beta chain sequence and its context. Its target is not known. V gave up 6 bases and J gave up 4 bases, with 9 bases separating them. From germline, CDR1 is MNHEY and CDR2 SVGAGI. CDR3 size: 13 residues. Amplification of TCR beta CDR3 regions was performed using RNA transcripts as template. With the HTBI primer set, the TCR CDR3 went through a first round of RT-PCR. TCRdb redid the calling of the multiplex PCR reads with MiXCR, one entry per CDR3 protein. The table records a few hundred thousand distinct CDR3 sequences, less than 25% of them present only once. This sample stems from a study of T cells in Graves' hyperthyroidism and ophthalmopathy. Study information: Peripheral blood draws took place at initial diagnosis, ahead of any treatment.

Regarding the study as a whole: Peripheral blood also featured most of the thyroid clonotypes expanded above 0.001.

Uncontrolled infection, other autoimmune disease, pregnancy or lactation disqualified patients from enrolment. The diagnoses drew upon clinical symptoms, serum thyroxine and TRAb, thyroid ultrasound and orbital computed tomography. The receptor's source is a man aged 18-30 years with Graves' hyperthyroidism. This sequence joins TRBV6-5 and TRBJ2-2; D uncertain. Sequencing was carried out using blood. The CDR3 DNA sequence: TGTGCCAGCAGCTTACAGCCCACCGGGGAGCTGTTTTTT. The encoded protein is CASSLQPTGELFF.